Each of the 18 T cell receptor beta chains below was sequenced from the same sample in a study of patients and donors after allogeneic stem cell transplantation. TCRdb reprocessed the RT-PCR reads with MiXCR, giving one entry per CDR3 protein. The table has under 200,000 distinct CDR3 sequences, approximately 31% seen once. Sequencing was carried out using blood, either unsorted or a sorted T cell fraction (not recorded which). These TCRs come from a human donor who was either an allogeneic HSCT recipient or a stem cell or donor lymphocyte infusion donor (not recorded which). It is not recorded whose cells these are; they may come from a transplant donor.

This chain links TRBV30 with TRBJ2-7; no reliable D call. V lost 0 bases and J 3 bases, leaving 9 bases between the germline ends. The CDR3 length is 13 residues. Germline values: CDR1 GTSNPN, CDR2 SVGIG (reference sequence). This chain's CDR3 is CAWSVGGIYEQYF. CDR3 sequence (DNA): TGTGCCTGGAGTGTTGGTGGGATCTACGAGCAGTACTTC.

This clonotype has a handful of counts. The chain combines TRBV20-1 with TRBJ2-1, with TRBD2 as a possible D gene (7 bases). V dropped 6 bases and J dropped 1 base, with 13 bases sitting between them. CDR3 size: 14 residues. The V gene's germline CDR1 is DFQATT and CDR2 SNEGSKA (reference sequence). CDR3 protein: CSAGGGGSYNEQFF. The CDR3 DNA is TGCAGTGCGGGGGGAGGGGGGTCCTACAATGAGCAGTTCTTC.

The chain carries TRBV3-1 and TRBJ2-7; 7 positions agree with TRBD2. The J segment lost 1 base and the V segment lost 4 bases, leaving 7 bases of the junction unmatched. There are 15 residues in the CDR3. Germline V CDR1 and CDR2: LGHDT, YNNKEL (reference sequence). Here the CDR3 DNA reads TGTGCCAGCAGCCGTACGGGACTACCTTCCTACGAGCAGTACTTC. Protein: CASSRTGLPSYEQYF.

The rearrangement links TRBV27 to TRBJ1-5; D remains unclear. The V end lost 3 bases, the J end lost 6 bases, and 15 bases lay between the germline ends. Germline V CDR1 and CDR2: MNHEY, SMNVEV (reference sequence). The CDR3 consists of 15 residues. CDR3 DNA sequence: TGTGCCAGCAGTTTCTTCCCCCCCGACGTTCAGCCCCAGCATTTT. Translated: CASSFFPPDVQPQHF.

This clonotype appeared many times. V and J are TRBV7-2 and TRBJ1-2; the D gene is possibly TRBD1 (5 bases). Germline CDR1 is SGHTA and CDR2 is FQGNSA. CDR3 size: 15 residues. The V end lost 3 bases, the J end lost 4 bases, and 15 bases lay between the germline ends. The CDR3 is CASSFEGRGLYGYTF. In DNA form, the CDR3 reads TGTGCCAGCAGCTTTGAAGGTCGGGGCCTCTATGGCTACACCTTC.

This clonotype showed up just a few times. CDR3 coding DNA: TGTGCCAGCAGCCTTCCTAGGAGAGGGCCCGCATATGGCTACACCTTC. Amino acids: CASSLPRRGPAYGYTF. The rearrangement uses TRBV7-2 and TRBJ1-2; no clear D. V lost 5 bases to trimming and J lost 5 bases, with 21 bases between them. CDR3 length: 16 residues. Per the germline V gene, CDR1 is SGHTA and CDR2 is FQGNSA.

This chain links TRBV20-1 with TRBJ1-4; D gene unclear. This CDR3 comprises 13 residues. Trimming cost V 3 bases and J 4 bases, with 9 bases left between them. Germline lookup yields CDR1 DFQATT and CDR2 SNEGSKA (reference sequence). Here the CDR3 reads CSASRSYNEKLFF. The CDR3 nucleotides are TGCAGTGCTAGTAGGAGCTATAATGAAAAACTGTTTTTT.

The chain recombines TRBV27 with TRBJ2-2; D possibly corresponds to TRBD1 (6 bases). Germline V gene sequence: CDR1 MNHEY, CDR2 SMNVEV (reference sequence). Trimming removed 5 bases at V and 1 base at J, with 20 bases between. The CDR3 runs 18 residues. CDR3 nucleotides: TGTGCCAGCAGTCTAGCACGGACCGGGACAATGAACACCGGGGAGCTGTTTTTT. It is translated as CASSLARTGTMNTGELFF.

This chain connects TRBV20-1 to TRBJ1-1, with D unresolved. The germline V and J ends were trimmed by 3 bases and 1 base, with 6 bases remaining between them. Germline values: CDR1 DFQATT, CDR2 SNEGSKA (reference sequence). The CDR3 is 12 amino acids. The CDR3 region has the DNA TGCAGTGCTAGGGGGAGGAACACTGAAGCTTTCTTT. Translating it yields CSARGRNTEAFF.

The chain combines TRBV7-2 with TRBJ2-3, with D perhaps TRBD1 (6 bases). Germline lookup yields CDR1 SGHTA and CDR2 FQGNSA. The CDR3 sequence is 15 residues long. V lost 2 bases and J lost 3, with 12 bases in between. CDR3 sequence: CASSLRPRGTDTQYF. CDR3 nucleotides: TGTGCCAGCAGCTTACGGCCGAGGGGGACAGATACGCAGTATTTT.

This clonotype has just a few counts. The J gene is TRBJ2-7, the V gene TRBV9; 11 nucleotides match TRBD2. Germline V gene sequence: CDR1 SGDLS, CDR2 YYNGEE. There are 12 residues in the CDR3. Trimming at V came to 7 bases and at J to 6 bases, leaving 3 bases not matched to a gene. The CDR3 DNA sequence: TGTGCCAGCTCTAGCGGGGGGCGCGAGCAGTACTTC. It specifies CASSSGGREQYF.

The chain employs TRBV14 and TRBJ2-7; the match to TRBD2 covers 11 bases. Germline trimming cut 3 bases from V and 6 bases from J; bases unmatched to any gene: 7. The CDR3 runs 15 residues. Germline CDR1 and CDR2: SGHDN and FVKESK. The CDR3 DNA is TGTGCCAGCAGCCAGAGAACTAGCGGGAGAACCGAGCAGTACTTC. This codes for CASSQRTSGRTEQYF. The full variable domain, rest sourced from reference TRBV14 and TRBJ2-7, is EAGVTQFPSHSVIEKGQTVTLRCDPISGHDNLYWYRRVMGKEIKFLLHFVKESKQDESGMPNNRFLAERTGGTYSTLKVQPAELEDSGVYFCASSQRTSGRTEQYFGPGTRLTVT.

This chain joins TRBV10-3 and TRBJ2-7; 7 bases fit TRBD2. The junction had 1 base not matched to a gene; V was cut back by 4 bases and J by 4 bases. Germline V gene lookup returns CDR1 ENHRY and CDR2 SYGVKD. CDR3 length equals 12 residues. The CDR3 region is CAISGREYEQYF. CDR3 coding DNA: TGTGCCATCAGTGGGCGGGAGTACGAGCAGTACTTC.

This clonotype was picked up a small number of times. The genes are TRBV20-1 and TRBJ1-6; D is uncertain. CDR3 length: 14 residues. Germline-derived CDR1 and CDR2 are DFQATT and SNEGSKA (reference sequence). V gave up 3 bases and J gave up 3 bases, with 9 bases separating them. CDR3 DNA sequence: TGCAGTGCTAGGGGTCAAGTCTATAATTCACCCCTCCACTTT. Protein: CSARGQVYNSPLHF.

The V gene is TRBV20-1, the J gene TRBJ2-7, with a possible D match to TRBD1 (8 bases). The germline CDR1 and CDR2 sequences are DFQATT and SNEGSKA (reference sequence). The CDR3 spans 13 residues. V lost 8 bases to trimming and J lost 6 bases, with 20 bases between them. The CDR3 DNA sequence: TGCAGTTCCCAGAGCGGGACAGGACTCGAGCAGTACTTC. It specifies CSSQSGTGLEQYF.

This clonotype was seen only a few times. The chain combines TRBV15 with TRBJ1-5; 7 nucleotides match TRBD1. The V segment lost 2 bases and the J segment 5 bases; nucleotides outside the gene matches: 6. The CDR3 sequence is 15 residues long. Looked up from germline, CDR1 is LNHNV and CDR2 is YYDKDF (reference sequence). This CDR3 reads CATSRRQGEDQPQHF. The CDR3 DNA follows: TGTGCCACCAGCAGACGACAGGGAGAGGATCAGCCCCAGCATTTT.

This clonotype was seen many times. The chain links TRBV7-9 to TRBJ1-4; D gene unclear. V was clipped by 3 bases and J by 0 bases, with 11 bases between them. Germline V gives CDR1 SEHNR, CDR2 FQNEAQ (reference sequence). This CDR3 comprises 16 residues. The CDR3: CASSLGRSSTNEKLFF. In DNA, the CDR3 is TGTGCCAGCAGCTTGGGCAGGAGCTCAACTAATGAAAAACTGTTTTTT.

The CDR3 loop reads CASSLVASGGGTDTQYF. For the CDR3, the DNA is TGCGCCAGCAGCTTGGTGGCTAGCGGGGGAGGCACAGATACGCAGTATTTT. This rearrangement joins TRBV5-1 to TRBJ2-3, with TRBD2 identical over 10 bases. With 0 bases clipped from V and 1 base from J, the junction kept 5 bases outside the gene matches. The CDR3 is 17 residues long. CDR1 is SGHRS, CDR2 YFSETQ, per germline. Supplemented by reference TRBV5-1 and TRBJ2-3, the full variable domain reads KAGVTQTPRYLIKTRGQQVTLSCSPISGHRSVSWYQQTPGQGLQFLFEYFSETQRNKGNFPGRFSGRQFSNSRSEMNVSTLELGDSALYLCASSLVASGGGTDTQYFGPGTRLTVL.